This TCR beta chain came from a study of vaccination and CD4 T cells after COVID-19. As for the study in general: Convalescent individuals exhibited SARS-CoV-2 positivity on nasal swab PCR, with nine or ten mild and one severe presentation. The convalescents included six males and four females, and among them two were Hispanic while seven were Caucasian. SARS-CoV-2, HCoV-NL63, HCoV-OC43 and HCoV-229E supplied the overlapping spike peptides used to stimulate cells.

Time point reported: late sampling 161 to 241 days after vaccination in a few convalescent patients. The treatment was: roughly ten-day PBMC culture with coronavirus spike peptide pools or control peptides (ViraFEST assay). TCR sequencing followed the expansion of antigen-specific T cells with peptide pools in ViraFEST. Researchers used the Oncomine TCR Beta short-read assay to sequence DNA from cultured CD4+ T cells. TCRdb re-derived calls from the PCR reads in MiXCR, one entry per CDR3 protein. The sample contains about 22,000 distinct CDR3 sequences, 35% of which appear only once. In regard to this clonotype: Its matching antigen is unknown.

This CDR3 has 14 residues. The sample consisted of CD4+ T cells from blood, cultured in vitro, taken about 7 months after SARS-CoV-2 vaccination. The sequence was collected from a human donor who had recovered from COVID-19. The chain joins TRBV21-1 to TRBJ2-7; the DNA was not compared with TRBD1, the D call given in the table. TRBV21-1 is recorded as a pseudogene. The CDR3 DNA reads as TGTGCCACCCCTCGGCAGGGAGTATCCTACGAGCAGTACTTC. It translates to CATPRQGVSYEQYF.